This T cell receptor (beta chain) was found in a study of T cells after yellow fever vaccination. Study outcomes and limitations: Clones from primary vaccination mostly reappeared after the booster (96% CD4, about 85% CD8). Peaking on day 5 versus 15, the secondary response was faster but weaker. The appearance of a small share of clonotypes in both CD4 and CD8 compartments was observed.

On this clonotype itself: Its antigen is unidentified.

Template-switching 5'RACE yielded the TCR cDNA; a universal primer site and UMIs were added in the process. TCRdb analysed the 5' RACE reads with MiXCR anew, one entry per CDR3 protein. The sample consists of some 350,000 distinct CDR3 sequences, 6% to 8% of them appearing once. The sample in question was PBMCs, obtained 5 days after the yellow fever booster vaccination. This TCR came from a man between 25 and 39 years old who received the YFV17D yellow fever vaccine.

CDR3 sequence: CSARFGSSSYNEQFF. Written as DNA, the CDR3 is TGCAGTGCTAGATTCGGTAGCAGCTCCTACAATGAGCAGTTCTTC. The rearrangement links TRBV20-1 to TRBJ2-1; D not resolved. This CDR3 spans 15 amino acids. V shed 2 bases and J shed 0 bases, with 11 bases lying between them. Germline V lookup: CDR1 DFQATT, CDR2 SNEGSKA (reference sequence).